This TCR beta chain was retrieved from a study of T-cell memory formation after mild COVID-19. Study-wide results and caveats: Pre-infection memory contained some responding clones, which suggested that cross-reactive memory had joined. Contracting clones from day 15 to 85 had balanced CD4/CD8; later expanders favoured CD4+. Those CD4+ clones that contracted were mainly in CM and EM (CD8+ ones in EMRA).

The germline CDR1 and CDR2 sequences are KGHDR and SFDVKD. V lost 7 bases and J lost 2, with 16 bases in between. This CDR3 is built from 15 residues. The sample holds a few counts of this clonotype. Its antigen is not known. 5'RACE with constant-segment primers built TCRalpha and TCRbeta cDNA libraries with UMIs. TCRdb processed the 5' RACE reads anew with MiXCR; each CDR3 protein has one entry. The sample contains 100,000 to 150,000 distinct CDR3 sequences, roughly 15% of which appear only once. This chain joins TRBV24-1 and TRBJ2-5; D is possibly TRBD2 (6 bases). This TCR came from an adult woman who had mild COVID-19 (a few samples of this study predate the infection). Cell type and time point are not known. Specimen: PBMCs or a T cell subset sorted from them (not recorded which). The CDR3 protein is CATSPGGAVQETQYF. The CDR3 coding sequence is TGTGCCACCAGCCCCGGAGGGGCGGTGCAAGAGACCCAGTACTTC.